This T cell receptor (beta chain) was profiled in a study of shared clonotypes between healthy human individuals (dated by TCRdb to 2018 to 2020). Some background on the complete study: Two women and three men aged 18 to 49 years were included in the cohort. For each donor, CD4 naive and CD4 memory were each given three plates, CD8 naive was given two plates, and CD8 memory was given one plate. To estimate repertoire size and how much clonotype sharing occurs between individuals, the study deeply sequenced the blood TCR repertoires of 4 to 6 healthy adults. Different laboratories and diverse techniques were used to prepare libraries and sequence TCR repertoires, to increase sequencing depth and limit assay-specific biases. Per donor, leukapheresis produced somewhere between about 0.85 and 8.9 billion PBMCs. Results the study describes overall, beyond this receptor: Pairwise subsampling indicated that sequencing depth was expected to affect the degree of clonotype sharing among donors. Incomplete sequencing was indicated by rarefaction of sorted-subset datasets, despite the large sequencing depth. Higher generation probabilities were observed for clonotypes shared by all four sorted-subset donors than for non-shared clonotypes. Naive subsets generally had larger estimated clonotype richness than memory subsets did. Roughly 5% of naive CD4, 3.5% of naive CD8, about 2.5% of memory CD4, and 0.35% to 0.4% of memory CD8 clonotypes were shared across several donors. Because the study included only a small number of donors, the genetic and exposure-history diversity represented was limited. Sampling was limited to blood, and TCR repertoires in tissue likely differ from TCR repertoires in blood.

Using the deep immunoSEQ assay, multiplex PCR amplified TCR CDR3 regions from genomic DNA. For each cell subset, the extracted genomic DNA was distributed evenly across all wells of several immunoSEQ 96-well plates, and each plate served as one replicate. For sorted subsets, about 0.2 ug genomic DNA, equal to 30,000 to 35,000 T cell genomes, was loaded into each replicate PCR. The purified libraries were quantified using a Qubit 3.0 fluorometer, sized with a Bioanalyzer 2100, and then quantified again using the KAPA Library Quantification kit. Every immunoSEQ 96-well plate was sequenced on a dedicated single-read 150-cycle Illumina NextSeq 550 flow cell. The study's processing was this. Because the immunoSEQ output held only junctional sequences and lacked quality scores, the filtering could not match the filtering applied to full-length reads. To assign V/J genes and CDR3, sequences were annotated against IMGT germline references using PyIR, a Python wrapper for IgBLAST v1.9. Any read was removed if the V/J assignment was weak (E-value above 1e-6), the CDR3 was missing, or the read contained stop codons, out-of-frame junctions, or ambiguous translated residues. V3J clonotypes were defined as sequences sharing the same inferred V gene, J gene, and CDR3 amino acid sequence. The percentage overlap between two repertoires was calculated by dividing the number of shared unique clonotypes by the size of the smaller repertoire. Richness of each repertoire was evaluated using RTK rarefaction, the Chao1 estimator, and Recon v2.1 estimates of unobserved clonotypes. Generation probabilities were computed with OLGA for all TCRbeta clonotypes obtained by the gDNA method from four donors. In its TCRdb copy, this immuneACCESS table keeps in-frame sequences only and misses some clones. Where compared with another copy, unresolved V genes explain less than half of these, and the others have no known cause. V and J calls and clone size come straight from that table; D and trimming were deduced from the DNA. The sample contains about 1 million clones, about 75% of them found a single time. Over 1.3% of the sample belongs to the ten largest clones.

Donors were healthy HIV-negative adults with no recently reported acute infections or vaccinations. All donors were Caucasian adults living in Nashville, Tennessee, USA. CD4+ T cells were enriched through magnetic negative selection, after which naive cells were positively selected on CD45RA and the remaining negative fraction served as the memory subset. Blood was obtained by leukapheresis, after which PBMCs were separated by Ficoll-Histopaque density gradient centrifugation and cryopreserved in liquid nitrogen vapor phase. Analytical flow cytometry was used to check the purity and quantity of each magnetically sorted T cell population. Genomic DNA was isolated from each sorted fraction and quantified by UV absorbance on a Nanodrop 2000c. As regards this clone: What antigen it recognizes has not been identified. The sample holds no much larger clone one base away, and base qualities are not on file.

Including cysteine and phenylalanine, the CDR3 has 12 amino acids. The kept DNA is CDR3 alone, 36 bases in frame from the first base. Via the germline V gene, CDR1 is SNHLY and CDR2 FYNNEI. V and J are truncated by 6 bases and 1 base respectively, leaving an intervening sequence of 6 bases. The chain joins TRBV2 to TRBJ1-1, with the D gene not confidently named. Sequencing input: memory CD4+ T cells sorted from blood. Reading the label with the study, this specimen's cell subset or site is: CD45RA-negative fraction. This clonotype originated in a young man in good health. DNA sequence: TGTGCCAGCAGGTGGTGGAACACTGAAGCTTTCTTT. Its translation is CASRWWNTEAFF.